This TCR beta chain comes out of a study of blood T cell repertoires in COVID-19. On the study more broadly: Material from acute and convalescent COVID-19 was sourced from the United States, Italy and Spain. Sources were T cells, B-cell-depleted T cells, or PBMCs; the material itself was cDNA or gDNA.

In the source study's methods: Reference gene primer amplification gave nucleated cell count estimates. Assay used: immunoSEQ multiplex PCR; TCRdb lists only in-frame clones, some missing. Clone size and the V and J calls come from that table; the DNA yielded D and trimming. The sample comprises some 33,000 clones, approximately 89% of which are singletons, and about 7% rests with the top ten. The CDR3 length is 15 residues. J lost 3 bases, V lost 2 bases, and 7 bases had no gene match. From germline, CDR1 is WNHNN and CDR2 SYGVQD (reference sequence). Sequencing input: peripheral blood. The sequence was obtained from a human donor in a cohort sampled during active COVID-19. The chain combines TRBV10-1 with TRBJ2-7, with 7 bases matching TRBD1. The CDR3 DNA sequence: TGCGCCAGCAGTGAGGGGACAGCGGCGTTCTACGAGCAGTACTTC. It translates to CASSEGTAAFYEQYF.